These T cell receptor beta chains were read from a single sample in a study of technical replicates of blood from a few donors. Generated by immunoSEQ multiplex PCR, the TCRdb table keeps only in-frame clones and is missing some. The sample has over 60,000 clones, 93% seen once; the top ten hold 0.25% to 0.3%. Source material: T cells isolated from PBMCs. All receptors come from a human donor in good health. Both conserved end residues are part of each CDR3. A D gene is named only where the DNA matches it firmly. A row's size may be missing; if present it is once, few, many or a size class.

abundance,v_gene,j_gene,d_gene,CDR3aa,CDR3nt
-,TRBV30,TRBJ2-2,TRBD2,CACGTSGGPNTGELFF,TGTGCCTGCGGGACTAGCGGGGGTCCGAACACCGGGGAGCTGTTTTTT
-,TRBV21-1,TRBJ2-5,-,CASSKGGVRETQYF,TGTGCCAGCAGCAAAGGGGGGGTTAGGGAGACCCAGTACTTC
-,TRBV11-3,TRBJ2-7,TRBD2,CASSMGLDSYEQYF,TGTGCCAGCAGCATGGGACTAGATTCCTACGAGCAGTACTTC
-,TRBV5-4,TRBJ2-3,TRBD1,CASSLQGADTQYF,TGTGCCAGCAGCCTCCAGGGGGCAGATACGCAGTATTTT
-,TRBV13,TRBJ2-7,TRBD2,CASSSTNWGEGLYEQYF,TGTGCCAGCAGCTCCACGAATTGGGGGGAGGGCCTCTACGAGCAGTACTTC
once,TRBV5-1,TRBJ2-3,-,CASSTGRSTDTQYF,TGCGCCAGCAGTACGGGAAGAAGCACAGATACGCAGTATTTT
-,TRBV5-1,TRBJ1-2,-,CASSLVSGGTNYGYTF,TGCGCCAGCAGCTTGGTTTCCGGGGGGACGAACTATGGCTACACCTTC
-,TRBV6-5,TRBJ2-1,TRBD1,CASSYRGPGNEQFF,TGTGCCAGCAGTTACAGGGGGCCGGGCAATGAGCAGTTCTTC
-,TRBV14,TRBJ1-1,-,CASSPLTGPLNTEAFF,TGTGCCAGCAGCCCCCTGACAGGTCCTTTGAACACTGAAGCTTTCTTT
-,TRBV27,TRBJ2-3,-,CASSLGVGGADTQYF,TGTGCCAGCAGTTTAGGAGTTGGGGGCGCGGATACGCAGTATTTT
-,TRBV28,TRBJ2-2,-,CASSLDRPNTGELFF,TGTGCCAGCAGTTTAGACAGACCCAACACCGGGGAGCTGTTTTTT
-,TRBV4-2,TRBJ2-3,TRBD2,CASSQGTSSLTDTQYF,TGTGCCAGCAGCCAGGGGACTAGCTCTTTGACAGATACGCAGTATTTT
-,TRBV11-3,TRBJ1-3,-,CASSSINRAVNTIYF,TGTGCCAGCAGCTCGATAAACAGGGCCGTAAACACCATATATTTT
-,TRBV7-8,TRBJ2-3,-,CASSLGGTLTDTQYF,TGTGCCAGCAGCTTAGGCGGCACCCTCACAGATACGCAGTATTTT
-,TRBV5-1,TRBJ2-7,-,CASSSGDWIYEQYF,TGCGCCAGCAGCTCGGGGGACTGGATCTACGAGCAGTACTTC
-,TRBV27,TRBJ1-2,-,CASSPSDRRSGYTF,TGTGCCAGCAGTCCCTCTGACAGGCGAAGTGGCTACACCTTC
once,TRBV11-3,TRBJ1-1,-,CASSPLTANTEAFF,TGTGCCAGCAGCCCGTTAACAGCGAACACTGAAGCTTTCTTT
-,TRBV7-9,TRBJ1-2,TRBD1,CASSTAGQGSGGYTF,TGTGCCAGCAGCACAGCGGGACAGGGTTCGGGGGGCTACACCTTC
-,TRBV27,TRBJ2-2,-,CASSLGTRRAHTGELFF,TGTGCCAGCAGTTTGGGTACGAGGAGGGCCCACACCGGGGAGCTGTTTTTT
-,TRBV27,TRBJ2-7,TRBD1,CASSSSTGEYF,TGTGCCAGCAGTTCATCGACAGGGGAGTACTTC
-,TRBV6-5,TRBJ2-3,TRBD2,CASKSSGSTDTQYF,TGTGCCAGCAAGTCTAGCGGGAGCACAGATACGCAGTATTTT
once,TRBV11-2,TRBJ2-1,-,CASSLMTQSGEQFF,TGTGCCAGCAGCTTAATGACCCAATCGGGTGAGCAGTTCTTC
-,TRBV7-9,TRBJ1-5,-,CASSLGTGGASNQPQHF,TGTGCCAGCAGCTTGGGGACCGGGGGGGCAAGCAATCAGCCCCAGCATTTT
-,TRBV9,TRBJ2-7,-,CASSVATTRGEQYF,TGTGCCAGCAGCGTAGCCACCACAAGGGGCGAGCAGTACTTC
-,TRBV28,TRBJ2-7,-,CASSFPPDRTNYEQYF,TGTGCCAGCAGTTTCCCTCCTGACAGGACCAACTACGAGCAGTACTTC
-,TRBV9,TRBJ2-7,TRBD1,CASSVALQGAGISYEQYF,TGTGCCAGCAGCGTAGCGCTTCAGGGGGCTGGTATATCCTACGAGCAGTACTTC